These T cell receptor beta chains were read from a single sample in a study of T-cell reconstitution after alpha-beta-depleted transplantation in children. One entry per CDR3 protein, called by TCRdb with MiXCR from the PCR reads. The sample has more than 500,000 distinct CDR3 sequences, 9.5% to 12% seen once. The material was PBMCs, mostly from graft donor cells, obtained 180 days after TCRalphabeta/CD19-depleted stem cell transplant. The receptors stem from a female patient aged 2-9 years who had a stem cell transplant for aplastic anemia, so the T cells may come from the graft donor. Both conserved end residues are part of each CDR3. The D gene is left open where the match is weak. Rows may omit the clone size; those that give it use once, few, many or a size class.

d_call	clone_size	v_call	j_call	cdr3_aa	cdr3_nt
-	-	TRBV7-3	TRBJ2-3	CASSLWSSDTQYF	TGTGCCAGCAGCTTGTGGTCGTCAGATACGCAGTATTTT
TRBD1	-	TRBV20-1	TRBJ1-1	CSDLGATGHTEAFF	TGCAGTGATCTGGGCGCGACAGGGCACACTGAAGCTTTCTTT
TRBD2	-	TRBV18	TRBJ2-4	CASSSRGVAKNIQYF	TGTGCCAGCTCATCGCGGGGGGTAGCCAAAAACATTCAGTACTTC
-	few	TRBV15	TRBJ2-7	CATSRPGPLSYEQYF	TGTGCCACCAGCCGCCCGGGACCGCTCTCTTACGAGCAGTACTTC
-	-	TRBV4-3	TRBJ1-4	CASSQDAWDMHEKLFF	TGCGCCAGCAGCCAAGATGCCTGGGACATGCATGAAAAACTGTTTTTT
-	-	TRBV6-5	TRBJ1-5	CASSYRQGGLPQHF	TGTGCCAGCAGTTACCGTCAGGGAGGGTTGCCCCAGCATTTT
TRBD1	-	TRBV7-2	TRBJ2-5	CASSAQQGRGGETQYF	TGTGCCAGCAGCGCGCAACAGGGGAGAGGGGGAGAGACCCAGTACTTC
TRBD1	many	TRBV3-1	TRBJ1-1	CASSSYRGRRENTEAFF	TGTGCCAGCAGCTCCTACAGGGGGCGAAGGGAGAACACTGAAGCTTTCTTT
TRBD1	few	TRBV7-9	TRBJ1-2	CASSLAAGGVYGYTF	TGTGCCAGCAGCTTAGCGGCAGGGGGCGTCTATGGCTACACCTTC
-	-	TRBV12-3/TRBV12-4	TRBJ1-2	CASRIRPYGYTF	TGTGCCAGCAGGATAAGGCCATATGGCTACACCTTC
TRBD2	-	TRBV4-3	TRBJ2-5	CASSLLVAGERETQYF	TGCGCCAGCAGCCTACTCGTGGCGGGGGAGAGAGAGACCCAGTACTTC
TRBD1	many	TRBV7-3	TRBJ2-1	CASSWGWTGGFNEQFF	TGTGCCAGCAGCTGGGGGTGGACAGGGGGCTTCAATGAGCAGTTCTTC
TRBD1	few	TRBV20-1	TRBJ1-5	CSAWDRARAQPQHF	TGCAGTGCCTGGGACAGGGCAAGGGCTCAGCCCCAGCATTTT
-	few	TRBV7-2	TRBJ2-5	CASSLTGSKTQYF	TGTGCCAGCTCCTTGACAGGATCTAAGACCCAGTACTTC